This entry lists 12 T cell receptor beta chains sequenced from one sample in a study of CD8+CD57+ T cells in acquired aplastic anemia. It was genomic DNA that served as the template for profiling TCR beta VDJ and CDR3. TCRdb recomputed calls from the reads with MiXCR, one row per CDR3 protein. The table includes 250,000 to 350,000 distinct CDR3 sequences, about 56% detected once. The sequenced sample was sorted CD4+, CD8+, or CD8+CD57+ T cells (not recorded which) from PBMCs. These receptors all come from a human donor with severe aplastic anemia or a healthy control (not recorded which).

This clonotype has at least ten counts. The CDR3: CASRTTGPNSPLHF. In DNA, the CDR3 is TGTGCCAGCAGAACGACAGGGCCTAATTCACCCCTCCACTTT. The chain carries TRBV12-3 or TRBV12-4 and TRBJ1-6; 7 positions agree with TRBD1. The V and J ends lost 6 bases and 6 bases, in that order; junction bases with no gene match: 5. CDR3 length: 14 amino acids.

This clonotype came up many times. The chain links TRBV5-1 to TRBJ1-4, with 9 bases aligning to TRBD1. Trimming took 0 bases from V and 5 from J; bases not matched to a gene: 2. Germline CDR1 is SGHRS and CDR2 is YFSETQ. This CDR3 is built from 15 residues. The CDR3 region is CASSLGGQGNEKLFF. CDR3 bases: TGCGCCAGCAGCTTGGGGGGACAGGGAAATGAAAAACTGTTTTTT. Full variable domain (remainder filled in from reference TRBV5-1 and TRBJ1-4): KAGVTQTPRYLIKTRGQQVTLSCSPISGHRSVSWYQQTPGQGLQFLFEYFSETQRNKGNFPGRFSGRQFSNSRSEMNVSTLELGDSALYLCASSLGGQGNEKLFFGSGTQLSVL.

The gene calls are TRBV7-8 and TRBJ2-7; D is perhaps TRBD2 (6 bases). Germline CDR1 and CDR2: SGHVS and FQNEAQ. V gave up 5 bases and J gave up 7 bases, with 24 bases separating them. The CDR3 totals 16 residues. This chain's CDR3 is CASSESGLTSTGEQYF. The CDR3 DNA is TGTGCCAGCAGCGAAAGCGGGCTAACTAGTACCGGGGAGCAGTACTTC.

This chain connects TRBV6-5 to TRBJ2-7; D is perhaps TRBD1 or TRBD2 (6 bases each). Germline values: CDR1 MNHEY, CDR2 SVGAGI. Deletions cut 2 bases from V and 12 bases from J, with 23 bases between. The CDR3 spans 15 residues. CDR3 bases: TGTGCCAGCAGTTACGACCCGGTGACGGGGGCGCGTACGTACTTC. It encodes CASSYDPVTGARTYF.

The CDR3 loop reads CASSFLLAGSEKLFF. CDR3 nucleotides: TGTGCCAGCAGCTTCTTACTAGCGGGAAGTGAAAAACTGTTTTTT. The genes are TRBV7-2 and TRBJ1-4; D is unclear. Germline V gene data show CDR1 as SGHTA and CDR2 as FQGNSA. This CDR3 spans 15 amino acids. V lost 3 bases and J lost 7, with 15 bases in between.

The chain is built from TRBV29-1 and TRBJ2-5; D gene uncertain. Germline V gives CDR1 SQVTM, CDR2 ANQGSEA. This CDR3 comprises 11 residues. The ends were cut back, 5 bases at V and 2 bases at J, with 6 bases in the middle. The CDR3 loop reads CSVWSQETQYF. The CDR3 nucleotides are TGCAGCGTTTGGTCTCAAGAGACCCAGTACTTC.

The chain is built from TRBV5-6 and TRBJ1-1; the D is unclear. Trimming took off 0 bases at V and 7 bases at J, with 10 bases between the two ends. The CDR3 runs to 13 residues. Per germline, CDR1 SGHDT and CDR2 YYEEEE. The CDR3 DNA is TGTGCCAGCAGCTTGGTGTCCGGTAGTGAAGCTTTCTTT. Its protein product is CASSLVSGSEAFF.

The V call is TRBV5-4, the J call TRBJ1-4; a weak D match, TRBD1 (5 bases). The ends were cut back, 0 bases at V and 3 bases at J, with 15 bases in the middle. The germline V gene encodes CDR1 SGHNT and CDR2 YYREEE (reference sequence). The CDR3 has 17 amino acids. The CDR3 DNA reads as TGTGCCAGCAGCTTGGTCCTAGCGGGGCCCTCTAATGAAAAACTGTTTTTT. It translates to CASSLVLAGPSNEKLFF.

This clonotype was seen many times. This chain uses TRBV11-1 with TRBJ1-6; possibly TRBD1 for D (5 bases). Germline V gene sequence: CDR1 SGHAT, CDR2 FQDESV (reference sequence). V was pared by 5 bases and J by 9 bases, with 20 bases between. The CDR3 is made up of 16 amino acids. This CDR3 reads CASSVHSGGIGSPLHF. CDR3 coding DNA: TGTGCCAGCAGCGTCCACAGCGGGGGAATAGGTTCACCCCTCCACTTT. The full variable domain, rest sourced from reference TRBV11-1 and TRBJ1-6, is EAEVAQSPRYKITEKSQAVAFWCDPISGHATLYWYRQILGQGPELLVQFQDESVVDDSQLPKDRFSAERLKGVDSTLKIQPAELGDSAMYLCASSVHSGGIGSPLHFGNGTRLTVT.

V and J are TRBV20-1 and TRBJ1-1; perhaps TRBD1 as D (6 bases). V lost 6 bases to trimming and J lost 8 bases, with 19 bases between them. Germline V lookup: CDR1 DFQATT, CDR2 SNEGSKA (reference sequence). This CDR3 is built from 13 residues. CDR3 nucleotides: TGCAGTGCCAACGGACAGTTCGAAAAAGAAGCTTTCTTT. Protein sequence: CSANGQFEKEAFF.

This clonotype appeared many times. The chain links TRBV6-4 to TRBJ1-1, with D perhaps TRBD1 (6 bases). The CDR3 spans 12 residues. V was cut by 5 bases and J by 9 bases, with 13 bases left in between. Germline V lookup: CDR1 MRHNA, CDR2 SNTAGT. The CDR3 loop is CASSKRGQKAFF. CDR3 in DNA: TGTGCCAGCAGTAAGAGAGGACAGAAAGCTTTCTTT.

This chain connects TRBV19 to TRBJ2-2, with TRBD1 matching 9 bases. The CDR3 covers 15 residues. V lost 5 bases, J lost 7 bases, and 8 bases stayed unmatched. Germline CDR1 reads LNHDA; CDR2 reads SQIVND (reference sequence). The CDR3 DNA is TGTGCCAGTAGTCGGGGGACAGGGCTTGGCGGGGAGCTGTTTTTT. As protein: CASSRGTGLGGELFF.